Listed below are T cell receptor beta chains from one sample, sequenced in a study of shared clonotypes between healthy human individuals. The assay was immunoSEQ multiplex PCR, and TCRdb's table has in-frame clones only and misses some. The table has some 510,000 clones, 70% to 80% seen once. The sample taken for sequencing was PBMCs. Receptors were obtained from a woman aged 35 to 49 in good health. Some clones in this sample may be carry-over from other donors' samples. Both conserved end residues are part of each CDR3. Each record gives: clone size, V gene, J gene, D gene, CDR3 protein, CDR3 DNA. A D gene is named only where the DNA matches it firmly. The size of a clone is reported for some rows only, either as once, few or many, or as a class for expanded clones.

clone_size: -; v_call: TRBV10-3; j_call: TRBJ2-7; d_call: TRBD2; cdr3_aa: CAIRTSGSREQYF; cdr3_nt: TGTGCCATCAGAACTAGCGGGAGTCGCGAGCAGTACTTC
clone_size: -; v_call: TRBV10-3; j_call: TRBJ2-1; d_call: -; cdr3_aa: CAISESGQGPYNEQFF; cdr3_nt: TGTGCCATCAGTGAGTCAGGGCAGGGCCCCTACAATGAGCAGTTCTTC
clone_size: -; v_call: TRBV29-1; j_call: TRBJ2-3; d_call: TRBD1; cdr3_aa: CSVERDRGPPTDTQYF; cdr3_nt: TGCAGCGTTGAAAGGGACAGGGGACCCCCCACAGATACGCAGTATTTT
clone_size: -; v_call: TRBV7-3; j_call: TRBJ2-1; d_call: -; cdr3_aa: CASSLNGLEGDEQFF; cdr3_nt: TGTGCCAGCAGCTTAAATGGGCTAGAGGGGGATGAGCAGTTCTTC
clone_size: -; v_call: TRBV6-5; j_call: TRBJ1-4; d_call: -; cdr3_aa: CASSYRDSNEKLFF; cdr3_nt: TGTGCCAGCAGTTATCGGGACTCGAATGAAAAACTGTTTTTT
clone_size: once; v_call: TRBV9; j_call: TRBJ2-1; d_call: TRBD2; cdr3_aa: CASSVGLAVFNEQFF; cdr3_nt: TGTGCCAGCAGCGTAGGACTAGCGGTTTTCAATGAGCAGTTCTTC
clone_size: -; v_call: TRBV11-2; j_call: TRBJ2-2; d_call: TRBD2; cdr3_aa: CASSSCGRSGCTGELFF; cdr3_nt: TGTGCCAGCAGCTCTTGCGGGAGGTCCGGGTGCACCGGGGAGCTGTTTTTT
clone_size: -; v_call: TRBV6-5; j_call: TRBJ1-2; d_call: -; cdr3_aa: CASSSGTLNYGYTF; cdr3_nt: TGTGCCAGCAGTTCAGGGACCCTTAACTATGGCTACACCTTC
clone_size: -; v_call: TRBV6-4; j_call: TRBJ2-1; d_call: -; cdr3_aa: CASSEEGVHEQFF; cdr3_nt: TGTGCCAGCAGTGAGGAGGGGGTCCATGAGCAGTTCTTC
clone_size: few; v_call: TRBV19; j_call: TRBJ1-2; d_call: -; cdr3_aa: CASSIDGATMAYGYTF; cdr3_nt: TGTGCCAGTAGTATAGATGGCGCCACGATGGCCTATGGCTACACCTTC
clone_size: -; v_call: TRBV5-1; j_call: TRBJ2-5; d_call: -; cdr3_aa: CASSLGSGEETQYF; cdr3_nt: TGCGCCAGCAGCTTGGGCTCAGGGGAAGAGACCCAGTACTTC
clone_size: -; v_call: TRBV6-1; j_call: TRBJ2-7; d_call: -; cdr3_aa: CASSEALPRTAPYEQYF; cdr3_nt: TGTGCCAGCAGTGAAGCGCTTCCCAGGACGGCCCCCTACGAGCAGTACTTC
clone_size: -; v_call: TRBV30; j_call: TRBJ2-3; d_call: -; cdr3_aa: CAWSVESTDTQYF; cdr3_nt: TGTGCCTGGAGTGTCGAGAGCACAGATACGCAGTATTTT
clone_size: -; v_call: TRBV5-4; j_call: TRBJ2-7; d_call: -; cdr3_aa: CASSRGDVYEQYF; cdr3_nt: TGTGCCAGCAGCCGAGGGGACGTCTACGAGCAGTACTTC
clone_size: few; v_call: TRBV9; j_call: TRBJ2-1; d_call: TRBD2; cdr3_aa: CASSPRSQGLAGNEQFF; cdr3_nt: TGTGCCAGCAGCCCCAGGAGCCAGGGACTAGCGGGGAATGAGCAGTTCTTC
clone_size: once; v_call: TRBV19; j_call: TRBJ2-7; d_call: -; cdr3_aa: CASSAATTYEQYF; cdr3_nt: TGTGCCAGTAGTGCAGCTACTACCTACGAGCAGTACTTC
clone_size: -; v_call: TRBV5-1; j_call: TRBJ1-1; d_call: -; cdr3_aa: CASSYTVNTEAFF; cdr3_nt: TGCGCCAGCAGCTATACAGTGAACACTGAAGCTTTCTTT
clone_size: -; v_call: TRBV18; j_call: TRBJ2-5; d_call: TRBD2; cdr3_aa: CASSPKLAGEETQYF; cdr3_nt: TGTGCCAGCTCACCAAAGCTAGCGGGAGAAGAGACCCAGTACTTC
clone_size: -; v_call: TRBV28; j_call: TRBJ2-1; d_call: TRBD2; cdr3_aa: CASTPQAGGRNEQFF; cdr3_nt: TGTGCCAGCACCCCCCAAGCGGGAGGGAGAAATGAGCAGTTCTTC
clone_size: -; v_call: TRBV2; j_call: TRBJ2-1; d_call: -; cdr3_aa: CASGGVRNEQFF; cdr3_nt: TGTGCCAGCGGCGGGGTCCGCAATGAGCAGTTCTTC
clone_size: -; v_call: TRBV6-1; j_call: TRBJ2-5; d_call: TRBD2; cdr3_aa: CASSASGSDQETQYF; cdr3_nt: TGTGCCAGCAGTGCAAGCGGGAGCGACCAAGAGACCCAGTACTTC
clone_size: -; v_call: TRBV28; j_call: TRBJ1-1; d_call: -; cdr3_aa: CASSPGGGPGRTEAFF; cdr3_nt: TGTGCCAGCAGTCCCGGAGGGGGGCCAGGGAGAACTGAAGCTTTCTTT